The clone carrying this T cell receptor beta chain was counted only a few times. This specimen belongs to a study of cytomegalovirus exposure and HLA in healthy donors. The PCR had 60 Vbeta and 13 Jbeta primers. The method was immunoSEQ multiplex PCR; TCRdb's version includes in-frame clones alone and lacks a portion of them. The profile covers 150,000 to 200,000 clones, with roughly nine tenths appearing a single time and under 0.95% taken by the ten largest. The V gene's germline CDR1 is MGHRA and CDR2 YSYEKL. The CDR3 runs to 15 residues. Trimming removed 3 bases from V and 1 base from J; junction bases left unmatched: 4.

Material: PBMCs. The clonotype comes from a woman in her twenties or thirties in good health and CMV-seronegative. The V call is TRBV4-1, the J call TRBJ1-1; 8 bases are shared with TRBD1. CDR3 loop: CASSHRQGRNTEAFF. The CDR3 DNA is TGCGCCAGCAGCCACCGACAGGGGAGGAACACTGAAGCTTTCTTT.